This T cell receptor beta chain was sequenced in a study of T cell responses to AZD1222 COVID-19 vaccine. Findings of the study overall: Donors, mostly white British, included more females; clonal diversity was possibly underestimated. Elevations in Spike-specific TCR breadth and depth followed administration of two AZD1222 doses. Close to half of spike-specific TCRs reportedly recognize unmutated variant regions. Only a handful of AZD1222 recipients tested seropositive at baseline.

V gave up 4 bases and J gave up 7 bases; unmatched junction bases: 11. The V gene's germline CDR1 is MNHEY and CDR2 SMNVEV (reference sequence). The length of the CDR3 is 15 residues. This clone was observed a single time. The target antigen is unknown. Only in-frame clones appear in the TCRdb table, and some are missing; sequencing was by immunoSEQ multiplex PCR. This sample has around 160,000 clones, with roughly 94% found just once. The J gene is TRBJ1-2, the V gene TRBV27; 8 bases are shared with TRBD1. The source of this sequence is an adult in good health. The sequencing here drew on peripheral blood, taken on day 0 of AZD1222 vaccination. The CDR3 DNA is TGTGCCAGCAGTTACGGACAGGGAGGCGTCGCTGGCTACACCTTC. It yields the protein CASSYGQGGVAGYTF.